This entry concerns a single T cell receptor beta chain. Its cognate antigen is unknown. Germline lookup yields CDR1 SGDLS and CDR2 YYNGEE. The germline V and J ends were trimmed by 0 bases and 8 bases, with 15 bases remaining between them. This CDR3 region has 15 residues. Sequencing used immunoSEQ multiplex PCR; TCRdb keeps in-frame clones, though not all of them. This table has 95,000 to 120,000 clones, roughly 90% appearing once. The sample comes from a study of T cell responses to AZD1222 COVID-19 vaccine. Study outcomes and limitations: Repertoire sampling was restricted to post-peak T cell response timepoints. Most donors were white British, females outnumbered males, and clonal diversity was possibly underestimated. Nearly half of unique spike-specific TCRs reportedly avoided B.1.351 and B.1.1.7 mutated regions. Distributed over spike, vaccine-associated CD4 TCRs predominated at 160-218 and 743-854.

The chain joins TRBV9 to TRBJ2-1, with D perhaps TRBD1 or TRBD2 (6 bases each). The clonotype was recovered from an adult in good health. The sample here was peripheral blood, taken on day 0 of MenACWY control vaccination. The CDR3: CASSVAGAYGDEQFF. CDR3 in DNA: TGTGCCAGCAGCGTAGCGGGGGCCTACGGTGATGAGCAGTTCTTC.